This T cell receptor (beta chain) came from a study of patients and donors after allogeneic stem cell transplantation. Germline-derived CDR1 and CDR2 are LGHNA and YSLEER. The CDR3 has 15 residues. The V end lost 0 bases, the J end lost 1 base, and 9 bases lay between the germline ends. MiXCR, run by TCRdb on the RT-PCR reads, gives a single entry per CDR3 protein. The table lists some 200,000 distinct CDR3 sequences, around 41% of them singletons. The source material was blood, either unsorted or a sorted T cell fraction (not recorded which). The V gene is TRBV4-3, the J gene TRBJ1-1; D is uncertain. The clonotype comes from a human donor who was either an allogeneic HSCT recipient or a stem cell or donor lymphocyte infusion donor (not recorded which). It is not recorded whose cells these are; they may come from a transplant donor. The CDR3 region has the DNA TGCGCCAGCAGCCAAGATTGGCGTTCGAACACTGAAGCTTTCTTT. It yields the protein CASSQDWRSNTEAFF.